The entry that follows covers one T cell receptor (beta chain) sequence. The sample is drawn from a study of blood T cell repertoires in COVID-19. About the research overall: The cDNA or gDNA used as material had been derived from T cells, B-cell-depleted T cells, or PBMCs.

Repertoires were generated with immunoSEQ multiplex PCR, while TCRdb's copy carries only in-frame clones and drops some. The sample records over 200,000 clones, roughly nine tenths being singletons. Looked up from germline, CDR1 is SGHTA and CDR2 is FQGNSA. Trimming shortened V by 4 bases and J by 3 bases, and 15 bases separated the two germline ends. The CDR3 is made up of 15 amino acids. The sequenced sample consisted of peripheral blood. This chain joins TRBV7-2 and TRBJ1-1; D perhaps matches TRBD1 (6 bases). The TCR was taken from a man aged 40-49 years with active or convalescent COVID-19. The CDR3 sequence is CASSSPGAPYTEAFF. For the CDR3, the DNA is TGTGCCAGCAGCTCCCCAGGGGCCCCCTACACTGAAGCTTTCTTT.